The present TCR beta chain was sequenced within a study of CD8 T cells in Susac syndrome. Study background: Treatment status at blood draw for the Susac syndrome patients was therapy-naive, corticosteroids, or intravenous immunoglobulin alone.

An amount of RNA that ranged from about 0.45 to 1 ug was reverse transcribed with random hexamers. MiXCR, applied by TCRdb to the immunoSEQ multiplex PCR reads, yields one record per CDR3 protein. This sample yields 74,000 or so distinct CDR3 sequences, of which 85% to 95% are seen a single time; 0.52% belongs to the top ten. This clonotype is a singleton in its sample. The sequencing sample was made of CD4+ T cells from PBMCs. This receptor was identified in a human donor with Susac syndrome.

In DNA, the CDR3 is TGTGCCAGCAGCCAACCGCCGGGGGCGCGGACATCCTACGAGCAGTACTTC. Translated, it gives CASSQPPGARTSYEQYF. This chain joins TRBV3-1 and TRBJ2-7; TRBD1 or TRBD2 may be the D gene (6 bases each). V lost 2 bases, J lost 1 base, and 18 bases lay in between. The CDR3 sequence is 17 residues long. Germline V CDR1 and CDR2: LGHDT, YNNKEL (reference sequence).